Listed here is a single T cell receptor beta chain. Profiling relied on immunoSEQ multiplex PCR, and the TCRdb table lists in-frame clones only, not all of them. Of around 22,000 clones in the sample, around 83% are singletons; the top ten hold 27%. The sample is drawn from a study of control samples from healthy donors and cancer patients. This CDR3 is 15 amino acids long. The V gene lost 4 bases and the J gene lost 3 bases, with 15 bases spanning the gap. The germline CDR1 and CDR2 sequences are KGHDR and SFDVKD. The sample consisted of PBMCs. This chain joins TRBV24-1 and TRBJ2-7; D could derive from TRBD1 or TRBD2 (7 bases each). The origin of this receptor is a man aged 55 to 70 with head and neck cancer. CDR3 sequence (DNA): TGTGCCACCAGTGACAGCGGGACAGCCGTCTACGAGCAGTACTTC. Amino acids: CATSDSGTAVYEQYF.